The 8 T cell receptor beta chains below were found in one sample sequenced in a study of post-analysis software for immune sequencing data (dated by TCRdb to the mid-2010s). The research as a whole found: Patients showed significantly higher frequencies than controls for roughly five TRBV segments, among them TRBV5-6, TRBV5-1 and TRBV20-1.

These receptors' targets are unknown. Library construction relied on PCR. Sequenced on an Illumina HiSeq 2500. Unique molecular identifiers were incorporated into TCR beta cDNA libraries to reduce PCR and sequencing biases. TCRdb handled the public reads itself, with Q25 trimming in fastp and clone calling in MiXCR, and kept productive beta chains. Rows are unified per CDR3 protein, each entry keeping the most common DNA and genes. Counted in this sample were a few hundred thousand distinct CDR3 sequences; 34% of them appeared once. 4.5% to 7.5% of the sample belongs to the ten largest clones. Sequenced sample: blood. These receptors were collected from a girl under 18 with multiple sclerosis.

Remarks on this clonotype: At one of its ends the junction is not consistent with the germline gene, which may arise from a read error. V gene TRBV4-2 combines with J gene TRBJ1-1; D unclear. The CDR3 is made up of 15 amino acids. Germline V gene data show CDR1 as LGHNA and CDR2 as YNFKEQ. CDR3 sequence reads: CVSSPRYGLNTEAFF. DNA of the CDR3: TGTGTCAGCAGCCCCAGGTACGGTTTGAACACTGAAGCTTTCTTT.

The genes are TRBV5-6 and TRBJ1-5, with D possibly matching TRBD1 (5 bases). CDR3 length equals 19 residues. Trimming cost V 3 bases and J 4 bases, with 26 bases left between them. Germline V CDR1 and CDR2: SGHDT, YYEEEE. CDR3 amino acids: CASSWDGGKRQTLNQPQHF. The CDR3 region has the DNA TGTGCCAGCAGCTGGGATGGGGGAAAACGACAGACGCTTAATCAGCCCCAGCATTTT.

This clonotype was seen at least ten times. The chain employs TRBV29-1 and TRBJ1-2; no clear D. The CDR3 has 10 amino acids. The germline V and J ends were trimmed by 5 bases and 5 bases, with 6 bases remaining between them. CDR1 and CDR2 (germline): SQVTM, ANQGSEA. The CDR3 DNA reads TGCAGCGTTATGGGGTATGGCTACACCTTC. This codes for CSVMGYGYTF. Full variable domain (remainder filled in from reference TRBV29-1 and TRBJ1-2): SAVISQKPSRDICQRGTSLTIQCQVDSQVTMMFWYRQQPGQSLTLIATANQGSEATYESGFVIDKFPISRPNLTFSTLTVSNMSPEDSSIYLCSVMGYGYTFGSGTRLTVV.

The chain couples TRBV20-1 to TRBJ2-1; 11 bases are a match to TRBD2. V trimming: 6 bases; J trimming: 8 bases; junction bases outside the gene matches: 12. This CDR3 region has 15 residues. Germline V gives CDR1 DFQATT, CDR2 SNEGSKA (reference sequence). CDR3 protein: CSAPWPGLADDEQFF. CDR3 bases: TGCAGTGCCCCGTGGCCGGGACTAGCGGATGATGAGCAGTTCTTC.

The chain uses TRBV6-4 and TRBJ1-1, with D hard to call. The CDR3 runs to 13 residues. Germline V gene lookup returns CDR1 MRHNA and CDR2 SNTAGT. Trimming stripped 7 bases from V and 4 bases from J, with 13 bases between. The CDR3 spells CASTREEGTEAFF. CDR3 sequence (DNA): TGTGCCAGCACGAGGGAGGAGGGCACTGAAGCTTTCTTT.

The table lists this clonotype with many counts. The chain joins TRBV10-3 to TRBJ2-1; D is unclear. This CDR3 is 13 amino acids long. Germline CDR1 is ENHRY and CDR2 is SYGVKD. With 3 bases removed from V and 4 bases from J, the gap between germline ends came to 7 bases. CDR3 amino acids: CAISEDSYNEQFF. In DNA, the CDR3 is TGTGCCATCAGTGAAGACTCTTACAATGAGCAGTTCTTC.

This clonotype was detected ten times or more. This chain uses TRBV4-1 with TRBJ2-4; possible D gene TRBD1, 5 bases. Trimming pared 5 bases from V and 10 bases from J, leaving 18 bases between. The CDR3 is 14 amino acids. Germline V lookup: CDR1 MGHRA, CDR2 YSYEKL. CDR3 DNA: TGCGCCAGCAGCTACTCAGGGCCAAATGAGATTCAGTACTTC. The encoded protein is CASSYSGPNEIQYF.

As regards this clonotype: This may stem from a read error, because a much larger clone lies one nucleotide away. The chain carries TRBV29-1 and TRBJ2-7, with 7 bases matching TRBD1. The germline gives CDR1 SQVTM, CDR2 ANQGSEA. Trimming cost V 4 bases and J 8 bases; bases outside gene matches: 17. CDR3 size: 15 residues. The CDR3: CSVGGQQRPASKQYF. CDR3 bases: TGCAGCGTTGGGGGACAGCAGAGACCGGCGAGCAAGCAGTACTTC.